Shown below are 8 T cell receptor beta chains from a single sample sequenced in a study of somatic mutations in cytotoxic T cells in rheumatoid arthritis. The data were produced by immunoSEQ multiplex PCR, yet TCRdb's version contains in-frame clones alone and is incomplete. This sample carries 6,000 or so clones, around three quarters of them seen once, and the ten largest clones take about 27%. The starting material was CD8+ T cells sorted from blood, obtained at a follow-up visit. These receptors were collected from a woman in her 70s with rheumatoid arthritis.

The chain couples TRBV6-6 to TRBJ2-1; no firm D call. The length of the CDR3 is 11 residues. Trimming cost V 10 bases and J 10 bases, with 14 bases left between them. Germline V lookup: CDR1 MNHNY, CDR2 SVGAGI (reference sequence). The CDR3, as DNA: TGTGCCACCCGTGTTGTGATGGAGCAGTTCTTC. This encodes CATRVVMEQFF.

V is TRBV19 and J is TRBJ2-1; D not resolved. CDR1 and CDR2 (germline): LNHDA, SQIVND (reference sequence). V shed 7 bases and J shed 6 bases, with 7 bases lying between them. This CDR3 contains 11 residues. The CDR3 reads CASIGPNEQFF. In nucleotides, the CDR3 is TGTGCCAGTATTGGGCCCAATGAGCAGTTCTTC.

This clone has more than one count but fewer than ten. The V call is TRBV5-1, the J call TRBJ1-1, with D possibly TRBD1 on 6 matching bases. Germline loops: CDR1 SGHRS, CDR2 YFSETQ. Trimming removed 1 base at V and 6 bases at J, with 16 bases between. This CDR3 region has 15 residues. The CDR3 nucleotides are TGCGCCAGCAGCTTGAATTCGGGAGGGGGAGCTGAAGCTTTCTTT. It encodes CASSLNSGGGAEAFF.

The genes are TRBV27 and TRBJ1-1, with D unclear. This CDR3 has 13 residues. Germline V CDR1 and CDR2: MNHEY, SMNVEV (reference sequence). V was pared by 3 bases and J by 6 bases, with 11 bases between. The CDR3 DNA sequence: TGTGCCAGCAGTTTTCGGGGTGGAGCTGAAGCTTTCTTT. Residues: CASSFRGGAEAFF.

The chain carries TRBV28 and TRBJ2-2, with 7 bases fitting TRBD2. This CDR3 region has 18 residues. In germline, CDR1 is MDHEN, CDR2 SYDVKM. The V and J ends lost 6 bases and 0 bases, in that order; junction bases with no gene match: 13. The CDR3 sequence is CASSEGAGPLANTGELFF. The CDR3 coding sequence is TGTGCCAGCAGCGAAGGAGCGGGACCTTTGGCGAACACCGGGGAGCTGTTTTTT.

This chain links TRBV4-1 with TRBJ2-3; 9 bases are a match to TRBD2. The CDR3 has 19 residues. Germline CDR1 MGHRA, CDR2 YSYEKL. J lost 1 base, V lost 2 bases, and 13 bases had no gene match. The DNA for the CDR3 is TGCGCCAGCAGCCAAAGGGTCCGGCCGCGGGGGGGCGGCACAGATACGCAGTATTTT. It is translated as CASSQRVRPRGGGTDTQYF.

CDR3 DNA sequence: TGTGCCAGCAGTGAGATCGGACAGGGCTTACGAAATGAAAAACTGTTTTTT. Residues: CASSEIGQGLRNEKLFF. The chain combines TRBV2 with TRBJ1-4; 8 nucleotides align to TRBD1. Germline values: CDR1 SNHLY, CDR2 FYNNEI. This CDR3 has 17 amino acids. After removal of 3 bases from V and 5 bases from J, the junction contained 11 bases not matched to a gene.

J is TRBJ2-1 and V is TRBV11-2, with 8 bases that match TRBD2. The CDR3 is 16 residues long. J was trimmed by 4 bases and V by 2 bases; bases with no gene match: 7. CDR1 is SGHAT, CDR2 FQNNGV, per germline. In nucleotides, the CDR3 is TGTGCCAGCAGCTTAACCAGCGGGAGTCCTTACAATGAGCAGTTCTTC. Protein sequence: CASSLTSGSPYNEQFF.